These 30 T cell receptor beta chains were all obtained from the same sample, sequenced in a study of T cell responses to AZD1222 COVID-19 vaccine. The protocol was immunoSEQ multiplex PCR, while the TCRdb copy is restricted to in-frame clones and leaves out a portion. The sample has roughly 170,000 clones, around 94% seen once; the top ten hold 1.5% to 2%. This specimen was peripheral blood, taken 28 days after the second AZD1222 dose. All receptors come from an adult who received the AZD1222 COVID-19 vaccine.

The chain combines TRBV6-5 with TRBJ2-4; 10 bases align to TRBD1. Germline CDR1 reads MNHEY; CDR2 reads SVGAGI. The CDR3 runs to 14 residues. V shed 5 bases, J shed 7 bases, and the junction held 5 bases outside the gene matches. Here the CDR3 DNA reads TGTGCCAGCAGTCGGCGGGACAGGGGCAACATTCAGTACTTC. Its translation: CASSRRDRGNIQYF.

On this clone itself: At the DNA level, this CDR3 is encoded by other sequences in the same sample as well. The V gene is TRBV19, the J gene TRBJ1-1, with D possibly TRBD1 on 6 matching bases. Trimming left V 1 base short and J 1 base short, with 10 bases between. Germline V gene lookup returns CDR1 LNHDA and CDR2 SQIVND (reference sequence). The CDR3 has 15 residues. This chain's CDR3 is CASSIGAGANTEAFF. CDR3 coding DNA: TGTGCCAGTAGTATAGGGGCAGGGGCGAACACTGAAGCTTTCTTT.

Written as DNA, the CDR3 is TGCGCCAGCAGCGTCTCCTCGGTGCGGGACAGCCCCTACGAGCAGTACTTC. Encoded protein: CASSVSSVRDSPYEQYF. This sequence joins TRBV10-2 and TRBJ2-7, with a tentative D call TRBD1 (7 bases). The germline gives CDR1 WSHSY, CDR2 SAAADI. The germline V and J ends were trimmed by 6 bases and 2 bases, with 23 bases remaining between them. The CDR3 spans 17 residues.

The J gene is TRBJ1-2, the V gene TRBV11-3; TRBD1 is a possible D gene (6 bases). V dropped 7 bases and J dropped 4 bases, with 25 bases sitting between them. Germline assignment: CDR1 SGHNT and CDR2 YENEEA. CDR3 size: 17 residues. CDR3 coding DNA: TGTGCCAGCACCCCCCTGGGGGGCGCGACCTCGGGCTATGGCTACACCTTC. Encoded protein: CASTPLGGATSGYGYTF. The whole variable domain, remainder taken from reference TRBV11-3 and TRBJ1-2, is EAGVVQSPRYKIIEKKQPVAFWCNPISGHNTLYWYLQNLGQGPELLIRYENEEAVDDSQLPKDRFSAERLKGVDSTLKIQPAELGDSAVYLCASTPLGGATSGYGYTFGSGTRLTVV.

The chain is built from TRBV5-1 and TRBJ1-2; 8 positions agree with TRBD1. J gave up 5 bases and V 6 bases, and 15 bases lay outside the gene matches. Germline V gene sequence: CDR1 SGHRS, CDR2 YFSETQ. The CDR3 is made up of 16 amino acids. The CDR3 nucleotides are TGCGCCAGCAAGGAGGGGATCAGGGGGCATCTTTATGGCTACACCTTC. Its translation is CASKEGIRGHLYGYTF.

The CDR3 protein is CASSHPRAGGEGIEKLFF. The CDR3 nucleotides read TGTGCCAGTAGCCACCCTCGGGCAGGGGGCGAGGGGATTGAAAAACTGTTTTTT. V gene TRBV19 combines with J gene TRBJ1-4, with 8 bases matching TRBD1. Losses at the gene ends were 6 bases for V and 7 bases for J; bases not matched to a gene: 19. Germline-derived CDR1 and CDR2 are LNHDA and SQIVND (reference sequence). The CDR3 covers 18 residues. The full variable domain, completed using reference TRBV19 and TRBJ1-4, is DGGITQSPKYLFRKEGQNVTLSCEQNLNHDAMYWYRQDPGQGLRLIYYSQIVNDFQKGDIAEGYSVSREKKESFPLTVTSAQKNPTAFYLCASSHPRAGGEGIEKLFFGSGTQLSVL.

The V call is TRBV7-9, the J call TRBJ1-1, with D maybe TRBD1 (5 bases). V was cut by 5 bases and J by 1 base, with 8 bases left in between. Germline assignment: CDR1 SEHNR and CDR2 FQNEAQ (reference sequence). This CDR3 is built from 13 residues. CDR3 sequence (DNA): TGTGCCAGCAGCGGGGGGGAGAACACTGAAGCTTTCTTT. Protein product: CASSGGENTEAFF.

The table lists this clone with a count of one. The chain is built from TRBV28 and TRBJ1-4; tentatively, D is TRBD1 (5 bases). This CDR3 has 13 residues. Trimming took 7 bases from V and 8 from J, leaving 14 bases between them. In germline, CDR1 is MDHEN, CDR2 SYDVKM. CDR3 sequence: CASTQLGDEKLFF. The CDR3 DNA is TGTGCCAGCACTCAGTTGGGGGACGAAAAACTGTTTTTT.

The genes are TRBV19 and TRBJ2-4, with TRBD2 matching over 12 bases. V shed 6 bases, J shed 2 bases, and the junction held 5 bases outside the gene matches. Germline V gives CDR1 LNHDA, CDR2 SQIVND (reference sequence). The CDR3 loop spans 16 amino acids. The CDR3 DNA sequence: TGTGCCAGTAGCCTCGGACTAGCGGGGCCCAAAAACATTCAGTACTTC. It translates to CASSLGLAGPKNIQYF. The complete variable domain, with remaining parts taken from reference TRBV19 and TRBJ2-4, reads DGGITQSPKYLFRKEGQNVTLSCEQNLNHDAMYWYRQDPGQGLRLIYYSQIVNDFQKGDIAEGYSVSREKKESFPLTVTSAQKNPTAFYLCASSLGLAGPKNIQYFGAGTRLSVL.

The genes are TRBV11-1 and TRBJ1-2, with a tentative D call TRBD1 (5 bases). Trimming cost V 2 bases and J 6 bases, with 13 bases left between them. The CDR3 has 14 amino acids. Germline V gives CDR1 SGHAT, CDR2 FQDESV (reference sequence). Here the CDR3 DNA reads TGTGCCAGCAGCTTACCAGGGAGGAAGGATGGCTACACCTTC. This codes for CASSLPGRKDGYTF.

The chain carries TRBV27 and TRBJ1-6; TRBD1 is a possible D gene (5 bases). CDR1 and CDR2 (germline): MNHEY, SMNVEV (reference sequence). The ends were cut back, 3 bases at V and 7 bases at J, with 16 bases in the middle. The CDR3 totals 16 residues. CDR3 sequence: CASSLAGTVTNSPLHF. The DNA for the CDR3 is TGTGCCAGCAGTTTGGCGGGGACGGTGACAAATTCACCCCTCCACTTT.

The chain carries TRBV12-3 or TRBV12-4 and TRBJ1-2, with TRBD1 matching over 7 bases. Trimming at V came to 6 bases and at J to 4 bases, leaving 5 bases not matched to a gene. The CDR3 spans 13 residues. The CDR3 reads CASRPGDSYGYTF. DNA of the CDR3: TGTGCCAGCAGACCCGGGGACAGCTATGGCTACACCTTC.

The chain couples TRBV28 to TRBJ1-4; D remains unclear. With 2 bases removed from V and 8 bases from J, the gap between germline ends came to 12 bases. The V gene's germline CDR1 is MDHEN and CDR2 SYDVKM. The CDR3 length is 14 residues. CDR3: CASSLILTPEKLFF. CDR3 nucleotide sequence: TGTGCCAGCAGTTTAATCTTAACACCCGAAAAACTGTTTTTT.

V usage is TRBV27 and J usage is TRBJ1-1, with D unresolved. V lost 5 bases and J 5 bases, leaving 15 bases between the germline ends. Germline CDR1 is MNHEY and CDR2 is SMNVEV (reference sequence). This CDR3 has 14 residues. The CDR3 DNA sequence: TGTGCCAGCAGTATCCGCCCGAGGGCTACTGAAGCTTTCTTT. Translating it yields CASSIRPRATEAFF.

The chain couples TRBV30 to TRBJ1-1; D may be TRBD1 (6 bases). CDR3 size: 13 residues. V lost 5 bases, J lost 0 bases, and 10 bases lay in between. Germline CDR1 is GTSNPN and CDR2 is SVGIG (reference sequence). CDR3 sequence reads: CAWAEGVNTEAFF. CDR3 DNA: TGTGCCTGGGCCGAGGGGGTGAACACTGAAGCTTTCTTT.

The chain joins TRBV12-5 to TRBJ1-5; D unresolved. Per the germline V gene, CDR1 is LGHNT and CDR2 is FRNRAP. The CDR3 runs to 15 residues. V was shortened by 7 bases and J by 0 bases, with 13 bases between the two germline ends. CDR3: CASVETGYSNQPQHF. CDR3 DNA: TGTGCTAGTGTCGAGACGGGCTATAGCAATCAGCCCCAGCATTTT.

The chain couples TRBV11-3 to TRBJ2-1; TRBD1 is a possible D gene (6 bases). The CDR3 length is 19 residues. Germline CDR1 is SGHNT and CDR2 is YENEEA. Trimming pared 2 bases from V and 0 bases from J, leaving 20 bases between. The CDR3 region is CASSLRKLGAENSYNEQFF. The CDR3 coding sequence is TGTGCCAGCAGCTTAAGGAAATTGGGGGCGGAGAACTCCTACAATGAGCAGTTCTTC. Based on the CDR3 plus reference TRBV11-3 and TRBJ2-1, the full variable domain is EAGVVQSPRYKIIEKKQPVAFWCNPISGHNTLYWYLQNLGQGPELLIRYENEEAVDDSQLPKDRFSAERLKGVDSTLKIQPAELGDSAVYLCASSLRKLGAENSYNEQFFGPGTRLTVL.

The chain uses TRBV5-1 and TRBJ1-2; the D gene is possibly TRBD1 (6 bases). This CDR3 spans 14 amino acids. The V end lost 4 bases, the J end lost 4 bases, and 14 bases lay between the germline ends. The germline gives CDR1 SGHRS, CDR2 YFSETQ. CDR3 DNA sequence: TGCGCCAGCAGCCTGGGGGGGGCGACCTATGGCTACACCTTC. It encodes CASSLGGATYGYTF.

The chain carries TRBV19 and TRBJ2-7; the match to TRBD1 covers 7 bases. The germline V gene encodes CDR1 LNHDA and CDR2 SQIVND (reference sequence). The CDR3 covers 13 residues. V lost 5 bases, J lost 6 bases, and 7 bases stayed unmatched. In DNA, the CDR3 is TGTGCCAGTAGTGGCTCGACAGGGTTCGAGCAGTACTTC. It translates to CASSGSTGFEQYF.

The rearrangement joins TRBV2 to TRBJ2-2, with D uncertain. The V gene's germline CDR1 is SNHLY and CDR2 FYNNEI. The V end lost 4 bases, the J end lost 7 bases, and 13 bases lay between the germline ends. The CDR3 loop spans 14 amino acids. CDR3 residues: CASSAVQASGELFF. CDR3 coding DNA: TGTGCCAGCAGTGCGGTCCAGGCAAGCGGGGAGCTGTTTTTT.

The genes are TRBV5-1 and TRBJ2-5, with a tentative D call TRBD2 (6 bases). CDR1 and CDR2 (germline): SGHRS, YFSETQ. The CDR3 covers 15 residues. V dropped 5 bases and J dropped 13 bases, with 27 bases sitting between them. In nucleotides, the CDR3 is TGCGCCAGCAGGGACGGGACTGCGATGATTGGGTCGGCGTACTTC. Translation gives CASRDGTAMIGSAYF.

The V gene is TRBV18, the J gene TRBJ1-4; weak D call: TRBD1 (5 bases). V gave up 2 bases and J gave up 3 bases, with 7 bases separating them. This CDR3 region has 14 residues. Germline CDR1 reads KGHSH; CDR2 reads LQKENI. DNA for the CDR3: TGTGCCAGCTCACCAGGGGGGGCTAATGAAAAACTGTTTTTT. It codes for CASSPGGANEKLFF.

J is TRBJ1-2 and V is TRBV28; 8 bases are shared with TRBD1. Germline loops: CDR1 MDHEN, CDR2 SYDVKM. The CDR3 is 13 residues long. V shed 2 bases, J shed 6 bases, and the junction held 2 bases outside the gene matches. DNA for the CDR3: TGTGCCAGCAGTTTACTCAGGGGGCATGGCTACACCTTC. Translation: CASSLLRGHGYTF.

This clone was counted only a few times. This chain connects TRBV11-3 to TRBJ1-3; D gene uncertain. The CDR3 runs 16 residues. Germline lookup yields CDR1 SGHNT and CDR2 YENEEA. V was cut by 1 base and J by 1 base, with 11 bases left in between. CDR3 in amino acids: CASSLVGPLSGNTIYF. CDR3 nucleotides: TGTGCCAGCAGCTTAGTTGGACCGCTATCTGGAAACACCATATATTTT. The whole variable domain, remainder taken from reference TRBV11-3 and TRBJ1-3, is EAGVVQSPRYKIIEKKQPVAFWCNPISGHNTLYWYLQNLGQGPELLIRYENEEAVDDSQLPKDRFSAERLKGVDSTLKIQPAELGDSAVYLCASSLVGPLSGNTIYFGEGSWLTVV.

The chain uses TRBV6-5 and TRBJ2-7; tentatively, D is TRBD2 (5 bases). CDR3 size: 14 residues. V dropped 4 bases and J dropped 1 base, with 11 bases sitting between them. Per germline, CDR1 MNHEY and CDR2 SVGAGI. CDR3 DNA: TGTGCCAGCAGTTCCCTTGGGAGATCCTACGAGCAGTACTTC. Translated, it gives CASSSLGRSYEQYF.

The chain employs TRBV18 and TRBJ2-1; TRBD1 is a possible D gene (6 bases). Germline V CDR1 and CDR2: KGHSH, LQKENI. The length of the CDR3 is 15 residues. The ends were cut back, 5 bases at V and 5 bases at J, with 16 bases in the middle. Here the CDR3 reads CASSFTGSQDNEQFF. CDR3 nucleotide sequence: TGTGCCAGCTCATTTACAGGGTCGCAAGACAATGAGCAGTTCTTC.

J is TRBJ2-2 and V is TRBV10-3, with TRBD2 matching over 14 bases. The J segment lost 7 bases and the V segment lost 1 base, leaving 5 bases of the junction unmatched. Germline CDR1 is ENHRY and CDR2 is SYGVKD. The CDR3 is made up of 17 amino acids. CDR3 sequence (DNA): TGTGCCATCAGTGAGTTCCCGGGACTAGCGGGAGTCGGGGAGCTGTTTTTT. This gives the protein CAISEFPGLAGVGELFF.

The rearrangement uses TRBV5-1 and TRBJ2-7, with 7 bases matching TRBD1. CDR3 length: 16 amino acids. Germline V lookup: CDR1 SGHRS, CDR2 YFSETQ. V dropped 0 bases and J dropped 1; count of bases not matched to a gene: 7. This CDR3 reads CASSLATGQFSYEQYF. CDR3 bases: TGCGCCAGCAGCTTGGCGACAGGGCAGTTTTCCTACGAGCAGTACTTC. Together with reference TRBV5-1 and TRBJ2-7, the CDR3 gives the full variable domain: KAGVTQTPRYLIKTRGQQVTLSCSPISGHRSVSWYQQTPGQGLQFLFEYFSETQRNKGNFPGRFSGRQFSNSRSEMNVSTLELGDSALYLCASSLATGQFSYEQYFGPGTRLTVT.

The V gene is TRBV10-3, the J gene TRBJ2-5; TRBD1 aligns across 10 bases. CDR1 ENHRY and CDR2 SYGVKD come from the germline V gene. The V segment lost 4 bases and the J segment 1 base; nucleotides outside the gene matches: 0. The CDR3 loop spans 14 amino acids. This CDR3 is CAISGTGGQETQYF. The DNA of the CDR3 is TGTGCCATCAGTGGGACAGGGGGCCAAGAGACCCAGTACTTC.

The chain carries TRBV12-3 or TRBV12-4 and TRBJ2-7; D gene unclear. Trimming removed 3 bases at V and 3 bases at J, with 9 bases between. CDR3 length: 13 residues. CDR3: CASSFGEDYEQYF. CDR3 coding DNA: TGTGCCAGCAGTTTTGGGGAAGACTACGAGCAGTACTTC.